What follows is one TCR beta chain and its context. These data come from a study of cytomegalovirus exposure and HLA in healthy donors. The primer mix had 60 Vbeta and 13 Jbeta primers. Assay: immunoSEQ multiplex PCR; the TCRdb copy retains only in-frame clones and omits some. The table records around 150,000 clones, roughly 73% of them present only once. Deletions cut 5 bases from V and 5 bases from J, with 10 bases between. The V gene's germline CDR1 is MNHNY and CDR2 SVGAGI (reference sequence). CDR3 length equals 13 residues. This chain joins TRBV6-6 and TRBJ1-5; D might be TRBD1 (6 bases). The clonotype comes from a woman aged 35 to 49 in good health and CMV-seropositive. Sequenced: PBMCs. CDR3 sequence reads: CASSGGAYQPQHF. CDR3 DNA sequence: TGTGCCAGCAGTGGGGGGGCCTATCAGCCCCAGCATTTT.